The 2 T cell receptor beta chains below come from one sample, sequenced in a study of T cells in Graves' hyperthyroidism and ophthalmopathy. TCR beta CDR3 sequences were amplified from RNA transcripts. The HTBI primer set drove a first-round RT-PCR of the TCR CDR3. TCRdb re-derived calls from the multiplex PCR reads in MiXCR, one entry per CDR3 protein. The data contain about 610,000 distinct CDR3 sequences, roughly 14% of them seen just once; the ten biggest clones take up 4% to 5.5%. Sequenced material: blood. Source of these receptors: a woman aged 35 to 49 with Graves' ophthalmopathy.

The table lists this clonotype with many counts. The CDR3 region has the DNA TGTGCCACCAGCAGAGGCACCACCGAAAATCAGCCCCAGCATTTT. It codes for CATSRGTTENQPQHF. The chain recombines TRBV15 with TRBJ1-5; D is unclear. The CDR3 runs 15 residues. V was clipped by 1 base and J by 4 bases, with 11 bases between them. Germline lookup yields CDR1 LNHNV and CDR2 YYDKDF (reference sequence).

This chain links TRBV5-1 with TRBJ1-3; D gene uncertain. The ends were cut back, 0 bases at V and 0 bases at J, with 10 bases in the middle. The CDR3 extends over 16 amino acids. The germline V gene encodes CDR1 SGHRS and CDR2 YFSETQ. The CDR3 sequence: CASSLGDLSSGNTIYF. As DNA, the CDR3 is TGCGCCAGCAGCTTGGGAGACTTGAGCTCTGGAAACACCATATATTTT.